This T cell receptor (beta chain) was identified during a study of TIL therapy for anti-PD-1-resistant metastatic lung cancer. The ends lost 7 bases at V and 5 bases at J; junction bases unmatched: 9. Germline V gene lookup returns CDR1 LNHDA and CDR2 SQIVND (reference sequence). This CDR3 has 15 residues. Time point given: pre-treatment sample, taken before nivolumab and TIL therapy. The immunoSEQ assay was v3. This table comes from immunoSEQ multiplex PCR, and its TCRdb copy is limited to in-frame clones, with some not included. Of nearly 60,000 clones listed, more than 60% are singletons. This clone was seen once.

Sequencing was performed on blood, taken at baseline. The chain employs TRBV19 and TRBJ1-5; 9 bases agree with TRBD1. The clonotype was recovered from a person aged 25 to 80 with non-small cell lung cancer. The CDR3 DNA follows: TGTGCCAGTAAAATCAGGGACAGGGATGATCAGCCCCAGCATTTT. Protein sequence: CASKIRDRDDQPQHF.